This TCR beta chain was observed in a study of cytomegalovirus exposure and HLA in healthy donors. Findings and caveats of the study: A later analysis associated 16,951 TCR beta sequences with HLA alleles at a 0.05 false discovery rate. A list of 164 TCR beta chains associated with cytomegalovirus was given. V segments that were indistinguishable, TRBV6-2 and TRBV6-3 among them, were omitted from analysis. CMV antigen specificity was confirmed in vitro for three CMV-associated chains.

As for this clone: No antigen is known for it.

Trimming cost V 0 bases and J 3 bases, with 8 bases left between them. This CDR3 is built from 14 residues. CDR1 LGHNA and CDR2 YNFKEQ come from the germline V gene. Use of 60 Vbeta and 13 Jbeta primers characterized the PCR. Generated by immunoSEQ multiplex PCR, the TCRdb table keeps only in-frame clones and is missing some. In the table there are some 140,000 clones, approximately 80% of which are singletons. The V and J genes are TRBV4-2 and TRBJ2-5; D is unresolved. The TCR sequence derives from a man aged 25-45 years in good health and CMV-seropositive. Sequencing was carried out using PBMCs. CDR3: CASSQEYSEETQYF. Written as DNA, the CDR3 is TGTGCCAGCAGCCAAGAGTACAGTGAAGAGACCCAGTACTTC.